These T cell receptor beta chains were read from a single sample in a study of blood T cell repertoires in COVID-19. The method was immunoSEQ multiplex PCR; TCRdb's version includes in-frame clones alone and lacks a portion of them. The sample records a few hundred thousand clones, roughly four fifths being singletons. The sequenced sample consisted of PBMCs or T cells enriched from blood (not recorded which). These receptor sequences come from a man aged 40-50 years who had recovered from COVID-19. Each CDR3 is given with its conserved first and last residue. Each record gives: J gene, D gene, V gene, clone size, CDR3 protein, CDR3 DNA. A D gene is named only where the DNA matches it firmly. Not every row has a clone size; where given, it reads once, few, many or a size class.

j_gene: TRBJ1-6; d_gene: NA; v_gene: TRBV19; abundance: NA; CDR3aa: CASSNGGSNSPLHF; CDR3nt: TGTGCCAGTAGTAACGGGGGTAGTAATTCACCCCTCCACTTT
j_gene: TRBJ2-2; d_gene: NA; v_gene: TRBV27; abundance: NA; CDR3aa: CASGISGSTGELFF; CDR3nt: TGTGCCAGCGGCATAAGCGGGTCCACCGGGGAGCTGTTTTTT
j_gene: TRBJ1-6; d_gene: TRBD1; v_gene: TRBV19; abundance: NA; CDR3aa: CAVGDRGNSPLHF; CDR3nt: TGTGCCGTGGGCGACAGGGGTAATTCACCCCTCCACTTT
j_gene: TRBJ2-3; d_gene: TRBD1; v_gene: TRBV5-1; abundance: NA; CDR3aa: CASRWEEGQKSTDTQYF; CDR3nt: TGCGCCAGCAGATGGGAAGAGGGACAGAAAAGCACAGATACGCAGTATTTT
j_gene: TRBJ1-1; d_gene: NA; v_gene: TRBV5-6; abundance: once; CDR3aa: CASSLGHYTEAFF; CDR3nt: TGTGCCAGCAGCTTGGGACACTACACTGAAGCTTTCTTT
j_gene: TRBJ2-2; d_gene: TRBD1; v_gene: TRBV14; abundance: NA; CDR3aa: CASSHYRGRELFF; CDR3nt: TGTGCCAGCAGCCATTACAGGGGCCGGGAGCTGTTTTTT
j_gene: TRBJ2-3; d_gene: NA; v_gene: TRBV7-3; abundance: NA; CDR3aa: CASSLVAAGTDTQYF; CDR3nt: TGTGCCAGCAGCTTAGTAGCGGCGGGCACAGATACGCAGTATTTT
j_gene: TRBJ1-4; d_gene: NA; v_gene: TRBV29-1; abundance: NA; CDR3aa: CSVLQDGEKLFF; CDR3nt: TGCAGCGTTCTCCAAGATGGCGAAAAACTGTTTTTT
j_gene: TRBJ1-3; d_gene: TRBD1; v_gene: TRBV7-2; abundance: few; CDR3aa: CASSPQDRGGNTIYF; CDR3nt: TGTGCCAGCAGCCCACAAGACAGGGGCGGAAACACCATATATTTT
j_gene: TRBJ2-3; d_gene: TRBD2; v_gene: TRBV5-1; abundance: NA; CDR3aa: CASGLGGSGVTDTQYF; CDR3nt: TGCGCCAGCGGCTTGGGTGGTAGCGGGGTCACAGATACGCAGTATTTT
j_gene: TRBJ2-1; d_gene: TRBD1; v_gene: TRBV7-9; abundance: NA; CDR3aa: CASSPGQGIYNEQFF; CDR3nt: TGTGCCAGCAGCCCGGGACAGGGGATCTACAATGAGCAGTTCTTC
j_gene: TRBJ2-1; d_gene: TRBD2; v_gene: TRBV9; abundance: NA; CDR3aa: CASSVVVAGDTEQFF; CDR3nt: TGTGCCAGCAGCGTAGTAGTAGCGGGAGACACTGAGCAGTTCTTC
j_gene: TRBJ1-2; d_gene: NA; v_gene: TRBV27; abundance: NA; CDR3aa: CASSLLMGAGYTF; CDR3nt: TGTGCCAGCAGTTTATTGATGGGGGCCGGCTACACCTTC
j_gene: TRBJ1-5; d_gene: TRBD1; v_gene: TRBV30; abundance: NA; CDR3aa: CAPPEGTGGSFQPQHF; CDR3nt: TGTGCTCCTCCCGAGGGGACAGGGGGTTCGTTCCAGCCCCAGCATTTT
j_gene: TRBJ1-3; d_gene: NA; v_gene: TRBV28; abundance: NA; CDR3aa: CASSFRGSGNTIYF; CDR3nt: TGTGCCAGCAGTTTCCGAGGTTCCGGAAACACCATATATTTT
j_gene: TRBJ2-5; d_gene: TRBD1; v_gene: TRBV7-9; abundance: NA; CDR3aa: CASSSGQGGTQYF; CDR3nt: TGTGCCAGCAGCTCGGGACAGGGGGGGACCCAGTACTTC
j_gene: TRBJ2-3; d_gene: TRBD2; v_gene: TRBV10-3; abundance: NA; CDR3aa: CAISEGTSGKYVSTDTQYF; CDR3nt: TGTGCCATCAGTGAAGGGACTAGCGGGAAGTACGTAAGCACAGATACGCAGTATTTT
j_gene: TRBJ1-3; d_gene: TRBD1; v_gene: TRBV5-4; abundance: NA; CDR3aa: CASSWTGADTIYF; CDR3nt: TGTGCCAGCAGCTGGACAGGGGCAGACACCATATATTTT
j_gene: TRBJ1-1; d_gene: TRBD1; v_gene: TRBV2; abundance: NA; CDR3aa: CAEMAGGTGVTEAFF; CDR3nt: TGTGCCGAAATGGCTGGGGGGACAGGGGTCACTGAAGCTTTCTTT
j_gene: TRBJ1-6; d_gene: NA; v_gene: TRBV5-4; abundance: NA; CDR3aa: CASSSRQANSPLHF; CDR3nt: TGTGCCAGCAGCTCCAGACAGGCTAATTCACCCCTCCACTTT
j_gene: TRBJ2-6; d_gene: NA; v_gene: TRBV9; abundance: NA; CDR3aa: CASSVTVSSGANVLTF; CDR3nt: TGTGCCAGCAGCGTAACGGTTAGCTCTGGGGCCAACGTCCTGACTTTC
j_gene: TRBJ2-1; d_gene: TRBD2; v_gene: TRBV28; abundance: NA; CDR3aa: CASSSSGRARDEQFF; CDR3nt: TGTGCCAGCAGTTCTAGCGGGAGGGCCCGCGATGAGCAGTTCTTC
j_gene: TRBJ2-1; d_gene: NA; v_gene: TRBV7-2; abundance: NA; CDR3aa: CASSPGLAPNEQFF; CDR3nt: TGTGCCAGCAGCCCCGGGCTAGCGCCCAATGAGCAGTTCTTC
j_gene: TRBJ2-5; d_gene: NA; v_gene: TRBV4-2; abundance: NA; CDR3aa: CASSPSDSQETQYF; CDR3nt: TGTGCCAGCAGCCCCTCTGACAGCCAAGAGACCCAGTACTTC
j_gene: TRBJ2-1; d_gene: TRBD2; v_gene: TRBV15; abundance: NA; CDR3aa: CATSKTSGEGEQFF; CDR3nt: TGTGCCACCAGCAAGACTAGCGGGGAAGGGGAGCAGTTCTTC
j_gene: TRBJ1-2; d_gene: TRBD1; v_gene: TRBV4-1; abundance: NA; CDR3aa: CASSQEQGDRNGYTF; CDR3nt: TGCGCCAGCAGCCAAGAACAGGGGGATAGAAATGGCTACACCTTC
j_gene: TRBJ2-7; d_gene: TRBD1; v_gene: TRBV18; abundance: NA; CDR3aa: CASSPGQGDRGYEQYF; CDR3nt: TGTGCCAGCTCACCAGGACAGGGGGACCGAGGCTACGAGCAGTACTTC
j_gene: TRBJ1-3; d_gene: NA; v_gene: TRBV3-1/TRBV3-2; abundance: once; CDR3aa: CASSLRGGGRSGNTIYF; CDR3nt: TGTGCCAGCAGCCTTCGGGGAGGGGGGCGTTCTGGAAACACCATATATTTT
j_gene: TRBJ1-4; d_gene: NA; v_gene: TRBV5-1; abundance: once; CDR3aa: CASSTQGRGGGEKLFF; CDR3nt: TGCGCCAGCAGCACCCAAGGGAGGGGAGGCGGGGAAAAACTGTTTTTT
j_gene: TRBJ2-3; d_gene: NA; v_gene: TRBV15; abundance: NA; CDR3aa: CATSRALSSTDTQYF; CDR3nt: TGTGCCACCAGCAGAGCCCTTTCTAGCACAGATACGCAGTATTTT
j_gene: TRBJ1-2; d_gene: NA; v_gene: TRBV5-4; abundance: NA; CDR3aa: CASSLDREHGYTF; CDR3nt: TGTGCCAGCAGCTTGGACAGGGAACATGGCTACACCTTC
j_gene: TRBJ2-3; d_gene: TRBD1; v_gene: TRBV30; abundance: few; CDR3aa: CAWSGGQGRVADTQYF; CDR3nt: TGTGCCTGGAGTGGGGGACAGGGGAGGGTTGCAGATACGCAGTATTTT
j_gene: TRBJ2-7; d_gene: NA; v_gene: TRBV4-2; abundance: NA; CDR3aa: CASSPSEAVTYEQYF; CDR3nt: TGTGCCAGCAGCCCTAGCGAGGCGGTTACCTACGAGCAGTACTTC
j_gene: TRBJ2-7; d_gene: NA; v_gene: TRBV24-1; abundance: NA; CDR3aa: CATSENSYEQYF; CDR3nt: TGTGCCACCAGTGAAAACAGCTACGAGCAGTACTTC
j_gene: TRBJ1-2; d_gene: TRBD1; v_gene: TRBV25-1; abundance: NA; CDR3aa: CASSESGQGDGYTF; CDR3nt: TGTGCCAGCAGTGAATCCGGACAGGGAGATGGCTACACCTTC
j_gene: TRBJ2-1; d_gene: TRBD2; v_gene: TRBV11-3; abundance: NA; CDR3aa: CASSLEGGRDNEQFF; CDR3nt: TGTGCCAGCAGCTTAGAGGGCGGGAGAGACAATGAGCAGTTCTTC
j_gene: TRBJ2-1; d_gene: TRBD2; v_gene: TRBV29-1; abundance: NA; CDR3aa: CSVDGALISGSSYNEQFF; CDR3nt: TGCAGCGTTGATGGCGCACTTATTAGCGGGAGCTCCTACAATGAGCAGTTCTTC
j_gene: TRBJ1-2; d_gene: TRBD1; v_gene: TRBV5-1; abundance: NA; CDR3aa: CASSLGQGSGYTF; CDR3nt: TGCGCCAGCAGCTTGGGACAGGGCAGCGGCTACACCTTC
j_gene: TRBJ1-2; d_gene: NA; v_gene: TRBV10-3; abundance: few; CDR3aa: CAISGGEDYGYTF; CDR3nt: TGTGCCATCAGTGGAGGGGAGGACTATGGCTACACCTTC
j_gene: TRBJ2-1; d_gene: NA; v_gene: TRBV9; abundance: NA; CDR3aa: CASSVSGLDPNEQFF; CDR3nt: TGTGCCAGCAGCGTTTCCGGACTGGACCCGAATGAGCAGTTCTTC
j_gene: TRBJ1-2; d_gene: TRBD1; v_gene: TRBV6-5; abundance: NA; CDR3aa: CASLPRDRGDYGYTF; CDR3nt: TGTGCCAGCCTCCCCCGGGACAGGGGCGACTATGGCTACACCTTC
j_gene: TRBJ2-2; d_gene: NA; v_gene: TRBV19; abundance: NA; CDR3aa: CASSTYTGELFF; CDR3nt: TGTGCCAGTAGTACCTATACCGGGGAGCTGTTTTTT